The 20 T cell receptor beta chains listed next were all sequenced from one sample in a study of PD-1 blockade in classical Hodgkin lymphoma. Generated by immunoSEQ multiplex PCR, the TCRdb table keeps only in-frame clones and is missing some. Here the sample spans tens of thousands of clones, roughly 83% being singletons. Each of the patients experienced relapse following autologous stem cell transplantation, and their brentuximab vedotin exposure differed. The starting material was peripheral blood mononuclear cells (PBMCs), obtained before the second cycle of nivolumab. The receptors shown here come from a human donor with classical Hodgkin lymphoma.

V and J are TRBV7-2 and TRBJ2-2; tentative D call: TRBD2 (6 bases). Trimming shortened V by 6 bases and J by 4 bases, and 12 bases separated the two germline ends. CDR1 and CDR2 (germline): SGHTA, FQGNSA. The CDR3 runs to 14 residues. CDR3 sequence: CASRLIGGTGELFF. As DNA, the CDR3 is TGTGCCAGCAGACTAATCGGGGGCACCGGGGAGCTGTTTTTT.

The chain carries TRBV7-6 and TRBJ2-3; D remains ambiguous. V was shortened by 5 bases and J by 4 bases, with 10 bases between the two germline ends. CDR3 length: 13 residues. Germline V gene sequence: CDR1 SGHVS, CDR2 FNYEAQ. The CDR3 loop reads CASSPVRADTQYF. The CDR3 region has the DNA TGTGCCAGCAGCCCCGTTCGTGCAGATACGCAGTATTTT.

Worth noting for this clone: A junction boundary mismatches the germline segment, possibly from a read error. The chain recombines TRBV6-1 with TRBJ1-1; tentatively, D is TRBD1 (5 bases). Looked up from germline, CDR1 is MNHNS and CDR2 is SASEGT. This CDR3 spans 13 amino acids. The CDR3 coding sequence is TGTGCCATCAGTGCACAGGTGAACACTGAAGCTTTCTTT. It yields the protein CAISAQVNTEAFF.

This sequence joins TRBV14 and TRBJ1-5; D is ambiguous. Germline V gives CDR1 SGHDN, CDR2 FVKESK. The CDR3 runs to 14 residues. V dropped 4 bases and J dropped 3 bases, with 10 bases sitting between them. CDR3 sequence: CASSRRQVNQPQHF. CDR3 DNA sequence: TGTGCCAGCAGCCGCCGACAAGTCAATCAGCCCCAGCATTTT.

This chain links TRBV28 with TRBJ2-5; D is perhaps TRBD1 (5 bases). V lost 4 bases to trimming and J lost 7 bases, with 19 bases between them. Germline CDR1 reads MDHEN; CDR2 reads SYDVKM. The CDR3 length is 15 residues. CDR3 sequence: CASSSGWKTRGTQYF. CDR3 bases: TGTGCCAGCAGTTCAGGGTGGAAGACCCGAGGGACCCAGTACTTC.

The chain has TRBV4-1 and TRBJ2-1; 8 nucleotides match TRBD2. This CDR3 has 14 residues. Germline loops: CDR1 MGHRA, CDR2 YSYEKL. J was trimmed by 6 bases and V by 1 base; bases with no gene match: 2. This chain's CDR3 is CASSQGLARNEQFF. CDR3 coding DNA: TGCGCCAGCAGCCAAGGACTAGCGCGCAATGAGCAGTTCTTC.

This chain uses TRBV7-9 with TRBJ1-3, with no clear D. The germline V gene encodes CDR1 SEHNR and CDR2 FQNEAQ (reference sequence). Trimming removed 4 bases at V and 4 bases at J, with 14 bases between. The CDR3 is 15 amino acids. The CDR3 region has the DNA TGTGCCAGCAGCTCACTAAATGTTAGGGGAAACACCATATATTTT. Translating it yields CASSSLNVRGNTIYF.

This clone was observed once. The chain is built from TRBV5-5 and TRBJ2-3; the match to TRBD2 covers 13 bases. V was pared by 0 bases and J by 2 bases, with 3 bases of the junction left unmatched. The CDR3 runs 17 residues. The V gene's germline CDR1 is SGHKS and CDR2 YYEKEE (reference sequence). CDR3 loop: CASSLALAGGPTDTQYF. CDR3 DNA: TGTGCCAGCAGCTTGGCACTAGCGGGAGGGCCCACAGATACGCAGTATTTT.

The chain is built from TRBV28 and TRBJ1-5; possible D gene TRBD1, 6 bases. The CDR3 length is 14 residues. The germline CDR1 and CDR2 sequences are MDHEN and SYDVKM. The germline V and J ends were trimmed by 7 bases and 4 bases, with 14 bases remaining between them. This CDR3 reads CASTMGGTNQPQHF. As DNA, the CDR3 is TGTGCCAGCACCATGGGGGGGACAAATCAGCCCCAGCATTTT.

CDR3: CASSLGDREGYGYTF. CDR3 sequence (DNA): TGTGCCAGCAGCTTGGGGGACAGGGAGGGCTATGGCTACACCTTC. The chain joins TRBV7-9 to TRBJ1-2; the match to TRBD1 covers 9 bases. V lost 3 bases, J lost 4 bases, and 6 bases stayed unmatched. CDR3 length: 15 residues. From germline, CDR1 is SEHNR and CDR2 FQNEAQ (reference sequence). The whole variable domain, filled in from reference TRBV7-9 and TRBJ1-2, reads DTGVSQNPRHKITKRGQNVTFRCDPISEHNRLYWYRQTLGQGPEFLTYFQNEAQLEKSRLLSDRFSAERPKGSFSTLEIQRTEQGDSAMYLCASSLGDREGYGYTFGSGTRLTVV.

Note on this clone: The DNA is left out, because the CDR3 cannot be placed on it with certainty; the CDR3 is given as TCRdb lists it. The chain uses TRBV30 and TRBJ1-5. Termini included, the CDR3 measures 13 amino acids. CDR1 is GTSNPN, CDR2 SVGIG, per germline (reference sequence). The CDR3 region is CAWSVSSGQPQHF.

This rearrangement joins TRBV6-1 to TRBJ2-1; a possible D gene is TRBD1 (7 bases). Per the germline V gene, CDR1 is MNHNS and CDR2 is SASEGT. The CDR3 consists of 15 residues. V lost 1 base, J lost 2 bases, and 9 bases lay in between. CDR3 in amino acids: CASSEGGTAYNEQFF. DNA of the CDR3: TGTGCCAGCAGTGAAGGCGGGACAGCCTACAATGAGCAGTTCTTC.

The chain combines TRBV6-5 with TRBJ2-3; no definite D call. V dropped 4 bases and J dropped 0 bases, with 2 bases sitting between them. CDR1 is MNHEY and CDR2 is SVGAGI in the germline V gene. The CDR3 totals 12 residues. The CDR3 DNA is TGTGCCAGCAGTTCTAGCACAGATACGCAGTATTTT. Its translation is CASSSSTDTQYF.

V is TRBV28 and J is TRBJ2-5, with 10 bases lining up with TRBD2. Germline CDR1 MDHEN, CDR2 SYDVKM. V trimming: 5 bases; J trimming: 4 bases; junction bases outside the gene matches: 10. The CDR3 is 16 residues long. The DNA for the CDR3 is TGTGCCAGCAGTGGCGGGGCTAGCGGGAGTAGAGAGACCCAGTACTTC. Residues: CASSGGASGSRETQYF.

This clone has a handful of counts. The chain is built from TRBV7-9 and TRBJ2-7, with D unclear. This CDR3 has 14 amino acids. Per germline, CDR1 SEHNR and CDR2 FQNEAQ (reference sequence). V lost 1 base, J lost 3 bases, and 10 bases lay in between. CDR3 residues: CASSLGSAFYEQYF. The CDR3 nucleotides read TGTGCCAGCAGCTTAGGTTCGGCATTCTACGAGCAGTACTTC.

This chain connects TRBV5-4 to TRBJ2-1; the D is unclear. CDR1 and CDR2 (germline): SGHNT, YYREEE (reference sequence). The length of the CDR3 is 15 residues. Trimming took off 4 bases at V and 0 bases at J, with 11 bases between the two ends. CDR3 bases: TGTGCCAGCAGCGGGATCCCAACCTCCTACAATGAGCAGTTCTTC. This sequence encodes CASSGIPTSYNEQFF.

This chain connects TRBV28 to TRBJ1-3, with D maybe TRBD1 (6 bases). The CDR3 length is 14 residues. Germline lookup yields CDR1 MDHEN and CDR2 SYDVKM. V shed 6 bases and J shed 4 bases, with 13 bases lying between them. The CDR3 loop is CASRIRGSGNTIYF. The CDR3 coding sequence is TGTGCCAGCAGGATCAGGGGATCCGGAAACACCATATATTTT.

A single count supports this clone. This sequence joins TRBV6-6 and TRBJ2-5; weak D call: TRBD1 (6 bases). Germline assignment: CDR1 MNHNY and CDR2 SVGAGI (reference sequence). V dropped 6 bases and J dropped 0 bases, with 11 bases sitting between them. The CDR3 runs 14 residues. The CDR3 DNA follows: TGTGCCAGCAGCCCCGGGACACACCAAGAGACCCAGTACTTC. Protein sequence: CASSPGTHQETQYF.

V is TRBV7-9 and J is TRBJ2-2, with D possibly matching TRBD2 (6 bases). CDR3 length equals 15 residues. CDR1 is SEHNR and CDR2 is FQNEAQ in the germline V gene (reference sequence). V lost 2 bases to trimming and J lost 4 bases, with 11 bases between them. The CDR3: CASSLLSGVTGELFF. CDR3 in DNA: TGTGCCAGCAGCTTATTGTCGGGGGTCACCGGGGAGCTGTTTTTT.

The chain couples TRBV7-9 to TRBJ2-3; D gene uncertain. There are 15 residues in the CDR3. Germline loops: CDR1 SEHNR, CDR2 FQNEAQ (reference sequence). V lost 2 bases, J lost 6 bases, and 15 bases lay in between. The CDR3 region has the DNA TGTGCCAGCAGCTTACCCGTAACCCCTACGGATACGCAGTATTTT. It codes for CASSLPVTPTDTQYF.